These 29 T cell receptor beta chains were sequenced from one sample in a study of shared clonotypes between healthy human individuals (dated by TCRdb to between 2020 and 2021). Library preparation employed the immunoSEQ multiplex PCR assay. Held by TCRdb, this immuneACCESS table contains in-frame sequences only and omits some clones. Under half of the omission traces to an unresolved V gene where checked; the cause of the rest is unknown. This sample is represented by around 500,000 clones; roughly 85% of them were singletons. Of the sample, less than 15% is held by the ten largest clones. Material: PBMCs. The receptors here all came from a woman aged 40 to 50 in good health. Some clones in this sample may be carry-over from other donors' samples.

The CDR3 DNA follows: TGTGCCAGCAGCTTACTAGGACTAGCGGGAGGCAATGAGCAGTTCTTC. This sequence encodes CASSLLGLAGGNEQFF. The rearrangement joins TRBV7-2 to TRBJ2-1, with 14 bases matching TRBD2. After removal of 2 bases from V and 6 bases from J, the junction contained 3 bases not matched to a gene. CDR3 length: 16 residues. Germline assignment: CDR1 SGHTA and CDR2 FQGNSA.

This clone was counted a single time. V and J are TRBV7-2 and TRBJ2-5; 9 bases match TRBD2. Per germline, CDR1 SGHTA and CDR2 FQGNSA. V dropped 4 bases and J dropped 5; count of bases not matched to a gene: 5. The CDR3 sequence is 14 residues long. The CDR3 protein is CASSSGTSWETQYF. For the CDR3, the DNA is TGTGCCAGCAGCTCCGGGACTAGCTGGGAGACCCAGTACTTC.

V usage is TRBV29-1 and J usage is TRBJ1-2; no reliable D call. This CDR3 contains 10 residues. In germline, CDR1 is SQVTM, CDR2 ANQGSEA. The V and J ends lost 0 bases and 7 bases respectively, with 3 bases between them. The CDR3 spells CSVEEAGYTF. DNA for the CDR3: TGCAGCGTTGAAGAGGCTGGCTACACCTTC.

This clone was counted a single time. As DNA, the CDR3 is TGCGCCAGCAGCTTGGGGCCCGGAGGGATCTACGAGCAGTACTTC. Translated, it gives CASSLGPGGIYEQYF. This chain joins TRBV5-1 and TRBJ2-7; a weak D match, TRBD2 (6 bases). Trimming stripped 0 bases from V and 3 bases from J, with 13 bases between. Germline V gives CDR1 SGHRS, CDR2 YFSETQ. The CDR3 contains 15 residues.

Worth noting for this clone: The conserved final phenylalanine or tryptophan is absent from the CDR3, which likely points to a read error. The J gene is TRBJ1-2, the V gene TRBV30; 7 nucleotides align to TRBD1. The V and J ends lost 4 bases and 9 bases, in that order; junction bases with no gene match: 5. Germline V gene sequence: CDR1 GTSNPN, CDR2 SVGIG (reference sequence). The CDR3 loop spans 11 amino acids. Written as DNA, the CDR3 is TGTGCCTGGACCCAGGGACAGCGCTACACCATC. This gives the protein CAWTQGQRYTI.

The chain carries TRBV14 and TRBJ2-3, with TRBD1 matching 8 bases. V lost 2 bases, J lost 4 bases, and 5 bases stayed unmatched. This CDR3 contains 15 residues. Germline assignment: CDR1 SGHDN and CDR2 FVKESK. The DNA of the CDR3 is TGTGCCAGCAGCCAATGGGCAGGGGGCCCAGATACGCAGTATTTT. Its translation is CASSQWAGGPDTQYF.

This clone is a singleton in its sample. This chain links TRBV6-1 with TRBJ1-5, with TRBD1 as a possible D gene (5 bases). The V end was cut by 7 bases, the J end by 5 bases, with 15 bases between. Germline V lookup: CDR1 MNHNS, CDR2 SASEGT. The CDR3 is 14 residues long. The CDR3 here is CASIAVRGHQPQHF. Here the CDR3 DNA reads TGTGCCAGCATAGCGGTGAGGGGACATCAGCCCCAGCATTTT.

This clone was seen a handful of times. The CDR3 region has the DNA TGTGCCAGCAGCCAACTACAGAACACTGAAGCTTTCTTT. Translating it yields CASSQLQNTEAFF. This chain connects TRBV14 to TRBJ1-1; D gene unclear. The CDR3 runs 13 residues. Trimming cost V 2 bases and J 1 base, with 5 bases left between them. Germline V gene data show CDR1 as SGHDN and CDR2 as FVKESK.

The gene calls are TRBV7-9 and TRBJ2-7; TRBD1 matches at 7 bases. Trimming removed 5 bases from V and 2 bases from J; junction bases left unmatched: 9. This CDR3 has 15 residues. Germline assignment: CDR1 SEHNR and CDR2 FQNEAQ (reference sequence). The CDR3 is CASSPRTGPTYEQYF. The CDR3, as DNA: TGTGCCAGCAGCCCCCGGACAGGACCCACCTACGAGCAGTACTTC.

The genes are TRBV10-3 and TRBJ2-5; TRBD1 is a possible D gene (6 bases). Trimming left V 6 bases short and J 2 bases short, with 7 bases between. Germline V gene sequence: CDR1 ENHRY, CDR2 SYGVKD. The CDR3 is made up of 12 amino acids. CDR3 sequence: CAISDRQETQYF. In DNA form, the CDR3 reads TGTGCCATCAGCGACAGGCAAGAGACCCAGTACTTC.

The V gene is TRBV20-1, the J gene TRBJ2-1; no clear D. The CDR3 runs to 10 residues. Per the germline V gene, CDR1 is DFQATT and CDR2 is SNEGSKA (reference sequence). This CDR3 is CSSKFNEQFF. The CDR3 coding sequence is TGCAGCTCCAAGTTCAATGAGCAGTTCTTC.

This clone was observed at least ten times. The chain is built from TRBV6-4 and TRBJ2-5, with TRBD2 identical over 11 bases. The CDR3 loop spans 16 amino acids. The germline V gene has CDR1 MRHNA and CDR2 SNTAGT. The V and J ends lost 6 bases and 1 base, in that order; junction bases with no gene match: 7. CDR3 DNA: TGTGCCAGCAGCCAGACCGGGACTAGCGGCCAAGAGACCCAGTACTTC. Amino acid sequence: CASSQTGTSGQETQYF.

Concerning this clone: The sample contains more than one DNA sequence encoding this CDR3. The chain carries TRBV11-2 and TRBJ2-5; D uncertain. Germline lookup yields CDR1 SGHAT and CDR2 FQNNGV. Trimming took off 5 bases at V and 5 bases at J, with 9 bases between the two ends. CDR3 length: 12 residues. CDR3 coding DNA: TGTGCCAGCAGCCTCGGCCGGGAGACCCAGTACTTC. Encoded protein: CASSLGRETQYF. The full variable domain, rest sourced from reference TRBV11-2 and TRBJ2-5, is EAGVAQSPRYKIIEKRQSVAFWCNPISGHATLYWYQQILGQGPKLLIQFQNNGVVDDSQLPKDRFSAERLKGVDSTLKIQPAKLEDSAVYLCASSLGRETQYFGPGTRLLVL.

V gene TRBV29-1 combines with J gene TRBJ2-1, with D perhaps matching TRBD2 (6 bases). CDR1 and CDR2 from the germline V gene are SQVTM and ANQGSEA. The CDR3 has 12 residues. V lost 6 bases and J lost 0, with 6 bases in between. The CDR3 region is CSVGGSYNEQFF. CDR3 DNA sequence: TGCAGCGTGGGGGGCTCCTACAATGAGCAGTTCTTC.

The chain uses TRBV28 and TRBJ2-1; the match to TRBD2 covers 10 bases. The V and J ends lost 6 bases and 3 bases, in that order; junction bases with no gene match: 2. The germline V gene encodes CDR1 MDHEN and CDR2 SYDVKM. CDR3 length equals 14 residues. CDR3 residues: CASRRLAGYNEQFF. CDR3 nucleotide sequence: TGTGCCAGCAGACGACTAGCGGGCTACAATGAGCAGTTCTTC.

The chain links TRBV28 to TRBJ2-2; TRBD2 matches 9 bases. The CDR3 sequence is 16 residues long. Germline CDR1 and CDR2: MDHEN and SYDVKM. The ends lost 8 bases at V and 0 bases at J; junction bases unmatched: 7. The CDR3 DNA is TGTGCCAGCCAGATGACTAGCGGAGCGAACACCGGGGAGCTGTTTTTT. Translation gives CASQMTSGANTGELFF.

This clone was found once. This chain links TRBV5-1 with TRBJ2-3, with D possibly TRBD1 on 6 matching bases. From germline, CDR1 is SGHRS and CDR2 YFSETQ. V shed 0 bases and J shed 7 bases, with 12 bases lying between them. The CDR3 is made up of 14 amino acids. In DNA, the CDR3 is TGCGCCAGCAGCTTGGTCAGGGGTGGGAATACGCAGTATTTT. Translated: CASSLVRGGNTQYF.

The chain carries TRBV2 and TRBJ2-4; D is possibly TRBD2 (5 bases). The V end lost 5 bases, the J end lost 9 bases, and 17 bases lay between the germline ends. The germline gives CDR1 SNHLY, CDR2 FYNNEI. CDR3 length: 14 amino acids. CDR3 protein: CASSPRTVESIQYF. CDR3 DNA sequence: TGTGCCAGCAGTCCCCGGACTGTAGAGAGCATTCAGTACTTC.

The genes are TRBV9 and TRBJ2-7; D might be TRBD1 (6 bases). In germline, CDR1 is SGDLS, CDR2 YYNGEE. Trimming removed 3 bases from V and 5 bases from J, with 21 bases in between. The CDR3 covers 16 residues. The CDR3 DNA reads TGTGCCAGCAGCGAGGGGAGTGGGGGCGTGAGGGACGAGCAGTACTTC. Its translation is CASSEGSGGVRDEQYF.

V and J are TRBV11-3 and TRBJ2-3, with D unresolved. Germline V gives CDR1 SGHNT, CDR2 YENEEA. Trimming removed 5 bases from V and 2 bases from J, with 8 bases in between. The CDR3 length is 13 residues. The CDR3 region is CASSQPPTDTQYF. DNA for the CDR3: TGTGCCAGCAGCCAACCCCCCACAGATACGCAGTATTTT.

The rearrangement joins TRBV29-1 to TRBJ2-7; 10 nucleotides match TRBD2. Germline V gives CDR1 SQVTM, CDR2 ANQGSEA. The CDR3 covers 14 residues. Germline trimming cut 5 bases from V and 2 bases from J; bases unmatched to any gene: 6. CDR3 nucleotides: TGCAGCGTTCCACTAGCGGGACATCCCTACGAGCAGTACTTC. Translation: CSVPLAGHPYEQYF.

CDR3: CASSPPRGQGSPLHF. The CDR3 nucleotides read TGTGCCAGCAGTCCCCCCAGGGGGCAGGGTTCACCCCTCCACTTT. J is TRBJ1-6 and V is TRBV6-1, with 8 bases matching TRBD1. Germline-derived CDR1 and CDR2 are MNHNS and SASEGT. This CDR3 is built from 15 residues. Trimming took 5 bases from V and 9 from J; bases not matched to a gene: 9.

The CDR3 DNA sequence: TGTGCCAGCTCACCACGGACGGAGTACCAAGAGACCCAGTACTTC. This sequence encodes CASSPRTEYQETQYF. The gene calls are TRBV18 and TRBJ2-5; no reliable D call. The V end was cut by 1 base, the J end by 0 bases, with 9 bases between. Germline CDR1 is KGHSH and CDR2 is LQKENI. The CDR3 extends over 15 amino acids.

This chain uses TRBV5-1 with TRBJ2-7; 13 bases agree with TRBD2. The trim removed 3 bases at V and 6 bases at J, leaving 9 bases unmatched. Germline CDR1 and CDR2: SGHRS and YFSETQ. The CDR3 has 16 amino acids. The CDR3 nucleotides are TGCGCCAGCAGCTCGGCACCGGGACTAGCGGGGTTCGAGCAGTACTTC. Amino acids: CASSSAPGLAGFEQYF.

CDR3 protein: CASSFAGQQFF. The CDR3 bases are TGTGCCAGCAGTTTCGCAGGGCAGCAGTTCTTC. The gene calls are TRBV28 and TRBJ2-1, with D possibly TRBD1 on 5 matching bases. V was cut by 3 bases and J by 11 bases, with 8 bases left in between. Germline assignment: CDR1 MDHEN and CDR2 SYDVKM. The CDR3 consists of 11 residues.

Points on this clone: Given a much more abundant clone one base away, this may be a read error. The J gene is TRBJ2-4, the V gene TRBV11-2; D gene unclear. Germline CDR1 reads SGHAT; CDR2 reads FQNNGV. The CDR3 runs to 15 residues. The CDR3 DNA sequence: TGTGTCAGCAGCCCCCATTCCGGGGCCAAAAACATTCAGTACTTC. The encoded protein is CVSSPHSGAKNIQYF.

The V and J genes are TRBV7-9 and TRBJ2-3; maybe TRBD2 (5 bases). The CDR3 sequence is 14 residues long. Germline V gives CDR1 SEHNR, CDR2 FQNEAQ (reference sequence). Trimming shortened V by 3 bases and J by 1 base, and 8 bases separated the two germline ends. This chain's CDR3 is CASSFGLGTDTQYF. The CDR3 nucleotides are TGTGCCAGCAGCTTCGGACTCGGCACAGATACGCAGTATTTT.

This clone was found a few times. The rearrangement links TRBV6-1 to TRBJ2-4; 9 nucleotides align to TRBD1. V was clipped by 8 bases and J by 5 bases; unmatched bases: 4. This CDR3 spans 13 amino acids. CDR1 is MNHNS and CDR2 is SASEGT in the germline V gene. The CDR3 reads CASGDRAENIQYF. The CDR3 DNA follows: TGTGCCAGCGGGGACAGGGCTGAAAACATTCAGTACTTC.

The rearrangement uses TRBV28 and TRBJ1-1, with a tentative D call TRBD1 (6 bases). The CDR3 covers 17 residues. V lost 2 bases and J 10 bases, leaving 26 bases between the germline ends. Per germline, CDR1 MDHEN and CDR2 SYDVKM. The CDR3 DNA follows: TGTGCCAGCAGTTTAGAGGAACAGGCTGCGAGGTGGGGGGCAGCTTTCTTT. It codes for CASSLEEQAARWGAAFF.